The clone carrying this TCR beta chain was detected a few times. Germline V gives CDR1 MNHNS, CDR2 SASEGT. Trimming shortened V by 4 bases and J by 5 bases, and 14 bases separated the two germline ends. The CDR3 totals 14 residues. Clinical symptoms, serum thyroxine and TRAb, thyroid ultrasound and orbital computed tomography were used for the diagnoses. First hyperthyroidism diagnosis is when the blood sample was obtained, before any ophthalmopathy symptoms. The PBMCs studied were ones that came from approximately 9.9 ml fresh peripheral blood. RNA transcripts gave rise to amplified TCR beta CDR3 regions. The primer set for the first-round RT-PCR of the TCR CDR3 was HTBI. TCRdb reprocessed the multiplex PCR reads with MiXCR, giving one entry per CDR3 protein. In the table there are 250,000 or so distinct CDR3 sequences, around 15% of which are singletons. The data were taken from a study of T cells in Graves' hyperthyroidism and ophthalmopathy.

The chain employs TRBV6-1 and TRBJ1-2; weak D call: TRBD1 (5 bases). Sequencing was performed on blood. This TCR derives from a woman between 50 and 59 years old with Graves' hyperthyroidism that later progressed to Graves' ophthalmopathy. The CDR3 coding sequence is TGTGCCAGCAGTGTGACAGTTTATAGTTATGGCTACACCTTC. Encoded protein: CASSVTVYSYGYTF.